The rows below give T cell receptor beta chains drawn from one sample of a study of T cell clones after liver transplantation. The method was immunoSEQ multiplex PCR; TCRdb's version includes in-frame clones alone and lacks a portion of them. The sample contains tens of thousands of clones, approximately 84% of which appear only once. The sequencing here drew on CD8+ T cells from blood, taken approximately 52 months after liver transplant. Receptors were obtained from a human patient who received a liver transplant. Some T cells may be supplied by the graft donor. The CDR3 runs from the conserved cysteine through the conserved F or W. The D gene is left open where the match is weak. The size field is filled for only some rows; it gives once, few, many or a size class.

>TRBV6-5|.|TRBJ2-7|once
CASSYAQLSYEQYF
TGTGCCAGCAGTTACGCCCAGCTTTCCTACGAGCAGTACTTC
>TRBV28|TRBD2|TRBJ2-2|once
CATIRGLAGAFGELFF
TGTGCCACTATCCGGGGGCTAGCGGGGGCGTTCGGGGAGCTGTTTTTT
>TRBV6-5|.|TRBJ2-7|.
CASSYSILGEQYF
TGTGCCAGCAGTTACTCGATCCTCGGGGAGCAGTACTTC
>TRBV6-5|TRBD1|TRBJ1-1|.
CASALQGEYYTEAFF
TGTGCCAGCGCCCTACAGGGGGAATACTACACTGAAGCTTTCTTT
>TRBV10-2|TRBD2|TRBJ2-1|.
CASSERSSGGAPYNEQFF
TGCGCCAGCAGTGAGCGTTCTAGCGGGGGGGCCCCCTACAATGAGCAGTTCTTC
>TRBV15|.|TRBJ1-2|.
CATSFRVVLPHGYTF
TGTGCCACCAGTTTTCGGGTCGTCCTCCCCCATGGCTACACCTTC
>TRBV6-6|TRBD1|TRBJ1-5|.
CASGDREYQPQHF
TGTGCCAGCGGTGACAGGGAGTATCAGCCCCAGCATTTT
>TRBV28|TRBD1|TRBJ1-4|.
CASSSPGQGNEKLFF
TGTGCCAGCAGTTCACCGGGACAGGGAAATGAAAAACTGTTTTTT
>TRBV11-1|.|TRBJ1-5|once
CASSLGPGDQPQHF
TGTGCCAGCAGCTTAGGGCCTGGGGATCAGCCCCAGCATTTT
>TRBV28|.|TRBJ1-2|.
CATLPWAENYGYTF
TGTGCCACCCTACCGTGGGCAGAAAACTATGGCTACACCTTC
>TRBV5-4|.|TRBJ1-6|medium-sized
CASSLEGSGSPLHF
TGTGCCAGCAGCTTGGAGGGTTCGGGTTCACCCCTCCACTTT
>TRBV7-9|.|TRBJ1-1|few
CASTGMNTEAFF
TGTGCCAGTACGGGCATGAACACTGAAGCTTTCTTT
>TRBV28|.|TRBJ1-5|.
CATLRGKGGGNQPQHF
TGTGCCACTCTGCGGGGTAAGGGAGGCGGCAATCAGCCCCAGCATTTT
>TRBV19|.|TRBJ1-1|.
CASNSGSEAFF
TGTGCCAGTAACAGCGGTTCTGAAGCTTTCTTT
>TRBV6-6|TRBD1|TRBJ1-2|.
CASSYSKQGNGYTF
TGTGCCAGCAGTTACTCGAAACAGGGGAACGGCTACACCTTC
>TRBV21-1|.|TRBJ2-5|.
CASSKEGTGGETQYF
TGTGCCAGCAGCAAAGAAGGGACAGGAGGAGAGACCCAGTACTTC
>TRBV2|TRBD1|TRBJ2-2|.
CARGGTGSTGELFF
TGTGCCAGGGGTGGGACAGGGAGCACCGGGGAGCTGTTTTTT
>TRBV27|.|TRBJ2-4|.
CASSLSSSGQNIQYF
TGTGCCAGCAGTTTATCGTCTTCAGGGCAAAACATTCAGTACTTC
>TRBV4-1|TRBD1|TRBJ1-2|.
CASSQVVPGTGEHGYTF
TGCGCCAGCAGCCAAGTAGTTCCCGGGACAGGGGAACATGGCTACACCTTC
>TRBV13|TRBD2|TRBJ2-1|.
CASSLRGGNNEQFF
TGTGCCAGCAGCTTACGCGGGGGTAACAATGAGCAGTTCTTC
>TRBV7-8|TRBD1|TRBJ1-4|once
CASSSGGRALEKLFF
TGTGCCAGCAGCTCAGGGGGCCGCGCTCTTGAAAAACTGTTTTTT
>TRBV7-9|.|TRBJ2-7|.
CASSKISGEQYF
TGTGCCAGCAGCAAAATTTCAGGGGAGCAGTACTTC
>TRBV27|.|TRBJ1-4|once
CASSLNGEEKLFF
TGTGCCAGCAGCTTGAACGGTGAAGAAAAACTGTTTTTT
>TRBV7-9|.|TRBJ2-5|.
CASNRGGETQYF
TGTGCCAGCAACAGGGGAGGAGAGACCCAGTACTTC
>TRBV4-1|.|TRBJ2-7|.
CASSQEVRSAYEQYF
TGCGCCAGCAGCCAAGAGGTAAGAAGCGCCTACGAGCAGTACTTC
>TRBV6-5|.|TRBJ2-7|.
CASRPTYSSYEQYF
TGTGCCAGCAGGCCCACCTATAGCTCCTACGAGCAGTACTTC
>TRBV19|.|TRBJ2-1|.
CASSIGGSEQFF
TGTGCCAGTAGTATAGGGGGGAGTGAGCAGTTCTTC
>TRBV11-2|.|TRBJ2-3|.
CASSLDPGQFTDTQYF
TGTGCCAGCAGCTTAGATCCTGGGCAGTTCACAGATACGCAGTATTTT
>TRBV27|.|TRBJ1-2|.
CASSLGPTGSLYGYTF
TGTGCCAGCAGTTTAGGCCCCACAGGTTCCCTCTATGGCTACACCTTC
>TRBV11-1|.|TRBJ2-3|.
CASSLSDLGTDTQYF
TGTGCCAGCAGCTTATCAGATTTAGGTACAGATACGCAGTATTTT